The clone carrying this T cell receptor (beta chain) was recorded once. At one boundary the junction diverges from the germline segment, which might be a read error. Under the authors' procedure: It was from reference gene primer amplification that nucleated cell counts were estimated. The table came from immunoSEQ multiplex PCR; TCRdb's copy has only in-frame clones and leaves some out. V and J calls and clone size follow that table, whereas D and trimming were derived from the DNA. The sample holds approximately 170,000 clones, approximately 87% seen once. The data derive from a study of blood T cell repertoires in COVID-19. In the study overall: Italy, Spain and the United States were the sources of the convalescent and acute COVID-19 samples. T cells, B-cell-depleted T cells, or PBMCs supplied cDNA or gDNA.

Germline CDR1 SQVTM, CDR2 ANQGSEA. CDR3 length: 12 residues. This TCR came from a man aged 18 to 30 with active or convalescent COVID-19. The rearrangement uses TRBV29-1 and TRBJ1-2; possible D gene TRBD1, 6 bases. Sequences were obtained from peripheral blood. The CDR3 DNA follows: TGTGTAGCGGGGGCGCAAGGCTATGGCTACACCTTC. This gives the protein CVAGAQGYGYTF.